What follows describes a single T cell receptor beta chain. Antigen: not known. The data were taken from a study of shared clonotypes between healthy human individuals. Study outcomes and limitations: An expected dependence of interdonor clonotype sharing on sequencing depth was noted.

CDR1 is SGHNT, CDR2 YYREEE, per germline (reference sequence). V was pared by 0 bases and J by 7 bases, with 4 bases of the junction left unmatched. This CDR3 is built from 15 residues. For unsorted PBMC, roughly 270 ng DNA per replicate equaled around 27,000 T cell genomes. In the authors' methods: ImmunoSEQ yielded junction-only sequences lacking quality scores, so filtering differed. Generated by immunoSEQ multiplex PCR, the TCRdb table keeps only in-frame clones and is missing some. That table is the source of V, J and clone size, and D and trimming were worked out from the DNA. The sample carries 400,000 to 500,000 clones, roughly 85% recorded once.

This clonotype was sampled from a woman aged 35 to 49 in good health. Some clones in this sample may be carry-over from other donors' samples. The source material was PBMCs. This chain joins TRBV5-4 and TRBJ2-1; TRBD2 agrees at 10 bases. CDR3 bases: TGTGCCAGCAGCTTGGTTAGCGGGGGGAGGAATGAGCAGTTCTTC. It specifies CASSLVSGGRNEQFF.